This T cell receptor beta chain was retrieved from a study of response to subunit inactivated influenza vaccine. General study points: T cells newly recruited by each seasonal influenza vaccination are few, the authors suggested.

This CDR3 contains 15 residues. Germline CDR1 and CDR2: SGHTA and FQGNSA. The J segment lost 5 bases and the V segment lost 5 bases, leaving 9 bases of the junction unmatched. As to this clonotype: Its antigen is unknown.

TCRdb processed the RT-PCR reads anew with MiXCR; each CDR3 protein has one entry. This table holds about 700,000 distinct CDR3 sequences, about 14% found once. The V and J genes are TRBV7-2 and TRBJ2-5; 9 nucleotides agree with TRBD2. The sequence derives from a middle-aged man who received an inactivated influenza vaccine. This sample comprised PBMCs from blood, obtained 14 days before vaccination. CDR3 nucleotide sequence: TGTGCCAGCAGCCTTCCCGCGGGGACTAGCGAGACCCAGTACTTC. It is translated as CASSLPAGTSETQYF.